This paragraph covers one T cell receptor beta chain sequence. In the authors' methods: Reference gene primers were amplified, and this amplification served to estimate nucleated cell counts. Only in-frame clones appear in the TCRdb table, and some are missing; sequencing was by immunoSEQ multiplex PCR. The D gene and trimming were derived from the DNA, and the V and J assignments and clone size from that table. The sample contains around 130,000 clones, about 83% of which appear only once. The sample belongs to a study of blood T cell repertoires in COVID-19. Study-wide context: Italy, Spain and the United States were the sources of the convalescent and acute COVID-19 samples. Sample material is recorded as cDNA or gDNA derived from T cells, B-cell-depleted T cells, or PBMCs.

Germline CDR1 and CDR2: SNHLY and FYNNEI. Trimming cost V 3 bases and J 1 base, with 6 bases left between them. The CDR3 extends over 14 amino acids. This chain uses TRBV2 with TRBJ2-2; D is ambiguous. The source is a human donor in a cohort sampled during active COVID-19. Input material: peripheral blood. CDR3 DNA: TGTGCCAGCAGTGAGGCTGGGAACACCGGGGAGCTGTTTTTT. Translating it yields CASSEAGNTGELFF.